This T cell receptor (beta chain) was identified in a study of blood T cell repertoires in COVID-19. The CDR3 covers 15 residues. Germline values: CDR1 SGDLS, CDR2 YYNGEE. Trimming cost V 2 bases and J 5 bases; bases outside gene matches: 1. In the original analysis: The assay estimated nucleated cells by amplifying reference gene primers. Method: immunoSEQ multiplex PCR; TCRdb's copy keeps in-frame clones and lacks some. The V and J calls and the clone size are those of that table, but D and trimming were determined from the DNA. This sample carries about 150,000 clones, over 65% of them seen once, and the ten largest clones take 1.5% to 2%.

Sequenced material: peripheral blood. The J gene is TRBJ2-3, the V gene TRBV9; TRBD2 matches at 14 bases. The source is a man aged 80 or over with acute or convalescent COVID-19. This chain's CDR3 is CASSVGLAGGDTQYF. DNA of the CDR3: TGTGCCAGCAGCGTCGGACTAGCGGGGGGAGATACGCAGTATTTT.